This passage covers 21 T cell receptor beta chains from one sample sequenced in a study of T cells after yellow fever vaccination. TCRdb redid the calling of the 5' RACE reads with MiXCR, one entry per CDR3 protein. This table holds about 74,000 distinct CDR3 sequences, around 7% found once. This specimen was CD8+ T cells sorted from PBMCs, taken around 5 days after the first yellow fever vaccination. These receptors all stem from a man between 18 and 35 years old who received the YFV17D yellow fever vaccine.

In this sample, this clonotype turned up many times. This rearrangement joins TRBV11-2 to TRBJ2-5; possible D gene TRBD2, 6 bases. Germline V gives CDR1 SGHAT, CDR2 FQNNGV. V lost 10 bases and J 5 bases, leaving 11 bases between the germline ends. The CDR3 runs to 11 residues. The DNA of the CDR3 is TGTGCCATCCGGAGGGGCGAGACCCAGTACTTC. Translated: CAIRRGETQYF.

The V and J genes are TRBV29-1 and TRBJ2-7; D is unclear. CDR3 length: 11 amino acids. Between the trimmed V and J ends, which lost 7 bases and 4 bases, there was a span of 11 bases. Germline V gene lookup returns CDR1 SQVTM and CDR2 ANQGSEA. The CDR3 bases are TGCAGCGGGGGATTCCTTTACGAGCAGTACTTC. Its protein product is CSGGFLYEQYF.

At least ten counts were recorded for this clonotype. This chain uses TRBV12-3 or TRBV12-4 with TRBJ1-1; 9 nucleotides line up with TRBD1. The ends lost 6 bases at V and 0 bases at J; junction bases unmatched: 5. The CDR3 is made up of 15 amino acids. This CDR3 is CASSLGQGMNTEAFF. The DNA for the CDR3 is TGTGCCAGCAGCCTGGGACAGGGAATGAACACTGAAGCTTTCTTT.

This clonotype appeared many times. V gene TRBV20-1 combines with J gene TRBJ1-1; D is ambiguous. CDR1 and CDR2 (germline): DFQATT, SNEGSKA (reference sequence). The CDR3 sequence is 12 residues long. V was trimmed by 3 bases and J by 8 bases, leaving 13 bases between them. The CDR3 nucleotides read TGCAGTGCTAGGTTCGCGGCCGACGAAGCTTTCTTT. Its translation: CSARFAADEAFF.

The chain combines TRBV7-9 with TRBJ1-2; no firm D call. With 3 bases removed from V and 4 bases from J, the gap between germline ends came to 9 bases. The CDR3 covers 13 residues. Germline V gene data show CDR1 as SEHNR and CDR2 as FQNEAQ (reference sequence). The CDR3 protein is CASSFGVPYGYTF. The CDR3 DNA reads TGTGCCAGCAGCTTCGGGGTTCCCTATGGCTACACCTTC. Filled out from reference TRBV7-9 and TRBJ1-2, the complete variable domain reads DTGVSQNPRHKITKRGQNVTFRCDPISEHNRLYWYRQTLGQGPEFLTYFQNEAQLEKSRLLSDRFSAERPKGSFSTLEIQRTEQGDSAMYLCASSFGVPYGYTFGSGTRLTVV.

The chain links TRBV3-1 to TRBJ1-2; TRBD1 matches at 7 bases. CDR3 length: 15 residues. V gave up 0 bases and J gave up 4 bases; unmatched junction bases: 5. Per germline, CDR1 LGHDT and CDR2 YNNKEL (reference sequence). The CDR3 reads CASSQDSGQAYGYTF. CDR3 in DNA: TGTGCCAGCAGCCAAGATTCCGGACAGGCCTATGGCTACACCTTC. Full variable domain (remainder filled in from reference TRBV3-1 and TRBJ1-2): DTAVSQTPKYLVTQMGNDKSIKCEQNLGHDTMYWYKQDSKKFLKIMFSYNNKELIINETVPNRFSPKSPDKAHLNLHINSLELGDSAVYFCASSQDSGQAYGYTFGSGTRLTVV.

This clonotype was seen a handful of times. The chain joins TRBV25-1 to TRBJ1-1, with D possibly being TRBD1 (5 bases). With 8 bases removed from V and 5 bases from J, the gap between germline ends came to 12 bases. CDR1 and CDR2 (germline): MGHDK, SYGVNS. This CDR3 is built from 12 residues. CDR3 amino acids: CASWDVATEAFF. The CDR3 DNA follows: TGTGCCAGCTGGGACGTGGCGACTGAAGCTTTCTTT.

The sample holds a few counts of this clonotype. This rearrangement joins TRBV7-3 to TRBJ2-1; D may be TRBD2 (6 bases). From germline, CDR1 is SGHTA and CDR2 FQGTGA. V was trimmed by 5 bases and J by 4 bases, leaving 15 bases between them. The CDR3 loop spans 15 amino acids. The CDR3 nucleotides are TGTGCCAGCAGCGCCAACCAGGGACTTTACAATGAGCAGTTCTTC. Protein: CASSANQGLYNEQFF.

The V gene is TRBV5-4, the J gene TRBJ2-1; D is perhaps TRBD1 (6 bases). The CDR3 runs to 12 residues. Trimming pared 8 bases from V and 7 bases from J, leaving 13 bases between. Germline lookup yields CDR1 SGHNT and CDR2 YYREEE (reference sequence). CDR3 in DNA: TGTGCCAGGGGGGCGGAAGGGAATGAGCAGTTCTTC. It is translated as CARGAEGNEQFF.

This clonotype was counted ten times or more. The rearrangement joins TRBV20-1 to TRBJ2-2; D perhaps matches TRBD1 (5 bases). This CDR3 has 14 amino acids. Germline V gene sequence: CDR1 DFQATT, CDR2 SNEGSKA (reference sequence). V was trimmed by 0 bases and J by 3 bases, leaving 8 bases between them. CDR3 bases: TGCAGTGCTAGAGATAAAGGGGACACCGGGGAGCTGTTTTTT. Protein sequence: CSARDKGDTGELFF.

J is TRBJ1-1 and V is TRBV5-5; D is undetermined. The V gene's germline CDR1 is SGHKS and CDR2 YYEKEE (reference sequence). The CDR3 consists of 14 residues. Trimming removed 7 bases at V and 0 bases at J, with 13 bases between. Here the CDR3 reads CASLRTEMNTEAFF. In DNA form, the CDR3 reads TGTGCCAGCCTTAGGACGGAAATGAACACTGAAGCTTTCTTT.

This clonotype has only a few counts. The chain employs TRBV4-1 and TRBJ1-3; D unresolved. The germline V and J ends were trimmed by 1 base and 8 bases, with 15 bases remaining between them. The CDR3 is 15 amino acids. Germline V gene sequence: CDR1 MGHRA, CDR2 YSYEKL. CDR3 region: CASSQAVSIGDTIYF. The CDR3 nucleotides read TGCGCCAGCAGCCAAGCGGTTTCGATCGGTGACACCATATATTTT.

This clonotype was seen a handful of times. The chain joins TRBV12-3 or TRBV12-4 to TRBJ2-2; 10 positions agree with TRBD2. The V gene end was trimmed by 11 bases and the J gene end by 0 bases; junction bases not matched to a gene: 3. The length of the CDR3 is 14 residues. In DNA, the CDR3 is TGTGCCTGTACTAGCGGGACGAACACCGGGGAGCTGTTTTTT. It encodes CACTSGTNTGELFF.

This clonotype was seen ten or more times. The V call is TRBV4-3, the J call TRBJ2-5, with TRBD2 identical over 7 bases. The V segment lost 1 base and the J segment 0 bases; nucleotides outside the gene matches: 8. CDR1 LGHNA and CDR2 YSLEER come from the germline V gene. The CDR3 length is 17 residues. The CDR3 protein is CASSQGWTGGYQETQYF. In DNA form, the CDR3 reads TGCGCCAGCAGCCAAGGTTGGACCGGGGGGTACCAAGAGACCCAGTACTTC.

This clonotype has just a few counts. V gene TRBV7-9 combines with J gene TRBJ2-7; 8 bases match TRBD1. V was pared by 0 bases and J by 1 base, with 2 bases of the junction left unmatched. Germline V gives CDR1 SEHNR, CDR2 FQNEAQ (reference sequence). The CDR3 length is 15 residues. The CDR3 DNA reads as TGTGCCAGCAGCTTAGCACAGGGGGTGTCCTACGAGCAGTACTTC. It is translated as CASSLAQGVSYEQYF.

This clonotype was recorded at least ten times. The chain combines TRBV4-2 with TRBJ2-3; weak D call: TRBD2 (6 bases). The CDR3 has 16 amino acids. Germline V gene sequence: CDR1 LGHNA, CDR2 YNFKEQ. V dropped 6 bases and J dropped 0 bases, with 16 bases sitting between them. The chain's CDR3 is CASSQNAGSSTDTQYF. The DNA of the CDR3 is TGTGCCAGCAGTCAAAACGCCGGGAGTAGCACAGATACGCAGTATTTT.

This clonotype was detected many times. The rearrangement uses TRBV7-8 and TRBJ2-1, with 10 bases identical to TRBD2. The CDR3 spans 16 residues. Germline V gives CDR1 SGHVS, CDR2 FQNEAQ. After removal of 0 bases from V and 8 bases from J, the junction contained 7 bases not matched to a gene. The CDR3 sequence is CASSLAGLAGVDEQFF. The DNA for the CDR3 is TGTGCCAGCAGCTTAGCGGGTCTAGCGGGGGTAGATGAGCAGTTCTTC.

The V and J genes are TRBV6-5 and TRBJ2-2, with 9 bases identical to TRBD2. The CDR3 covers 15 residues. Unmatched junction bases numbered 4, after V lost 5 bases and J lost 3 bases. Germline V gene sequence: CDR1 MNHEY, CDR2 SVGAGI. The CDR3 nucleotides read TGTGCCAGCAGTAGAGGGACTAGCCACACCGGGGAGCTGTTTTTT. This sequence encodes CASSRGTSHTGELFF.

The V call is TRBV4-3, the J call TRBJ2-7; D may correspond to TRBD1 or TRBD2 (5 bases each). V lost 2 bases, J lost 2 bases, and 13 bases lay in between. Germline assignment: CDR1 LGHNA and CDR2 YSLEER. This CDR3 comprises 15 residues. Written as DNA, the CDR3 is TGCGCCAGCAGCCAAAACCGGGACGGTGCCTACGAGCAGTACTTC. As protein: CASSQNRDGAYEQYF.

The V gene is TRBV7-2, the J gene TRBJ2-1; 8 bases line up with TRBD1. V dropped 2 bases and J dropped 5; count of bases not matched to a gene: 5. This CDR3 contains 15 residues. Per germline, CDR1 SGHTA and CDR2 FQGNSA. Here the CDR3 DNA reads TGTGCCAGCAGCTTATCGGCAGGGGGCAACAATGAGCAGTTCTTC. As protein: CASSLSAGGNNEQFF.

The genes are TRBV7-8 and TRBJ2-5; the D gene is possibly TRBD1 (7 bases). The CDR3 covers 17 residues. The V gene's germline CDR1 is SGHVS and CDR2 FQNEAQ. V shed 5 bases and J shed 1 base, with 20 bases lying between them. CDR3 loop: CASSGGHRGILQETQYF. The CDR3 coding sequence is TGTGCCAGCAGCGGAGGGCACAGGGGCATCCTCCAAGAGACCCAGTACTTC.